The subject of this entry is one T cell receptor (beta chain). The antigen is not known. This entry is derived from a study of T cell responses to AZD1222 COVID-19 vaccine. Study-wide results and limits: Among spike-specific TCRs, nearly half reportedly target unmutated variant regions.

The repertoire was sequenced with immunoSEQ multiplex PCR; TCRdb's copy has only in-frame clones and lacks some. The table lists about 130,000 clones, about nine tenths of them singletons. Sample: peripheral blood, taken on day 0 of AZD1222 vaccination. The receptor comes from an adult in good health.

The CDR3 is CASSLPGQGGDTIYF. The CDR3, as DNA: TGTGCCAGCAGTCTCCCGGGACAGGGTGGGGACACCATATATTTT. This chain connects TRBV28 to TRBJ1-3, with 9 bases that match TRBD1. J gave up 8 bases and V 5 bases, and 10 bases lay outside the gene matches. The germline CDR1 and CDR2 sequences are MDHEN and SYDVKM. CDR3 length: 15 residues.